The 11 T cell receptor beta chains in this list originate from one sample, sequenced in a study of blood T cell repertoires in COVID-19 (TCRdb year 2020). Library preparation employed the immunoSEQ multiplex PCR assay. This is the immuneACCESS table as TCRdb keeps it, with only in-frame sequences that have V and J called. A part of the clones is gone; compared with another copy, unresolved V genes explain less than half, and the rest is unexplained. Across this sample there are about 210,000 clones, with around 83% seen only once. The top ten constitute over 4% of the sample. Sequenced input: peripheral blood. These receptors were obtained from a woman aged 70 to 79 with COVID-19, enrolled during active disease.

This clone was seen only once. The rearrangement links TRBV6-5 to TRBJ2-7, with a possible D match to TRBD1 (5 bases). Germline V gene sequence: CDR1 MNHEY, CDR2 SVGAGI. V was cut by 0 bases and J by 2 bases, with 11 bases left in between. The CDR3 length is 15 residues. The CDR3 DNA is TGTGCCAGCAGTTACTCGCTACAGGCAGCCTACGAGCAGTACTTC. Translated, it gives CASSYSLQAAYEQYF.

The gene calls are TRBV6-2 or TRBV6-3 and TRBJ1-2; tentatively, D is TRBD1 (6 bases). Trimming removed 0 bases at V and 1 base at J, with 9 bases between. Germline CDR1 is MNHEY and CDR2 is SVGEGT. This CDR3 contains 15 residues. CDR3 loop: CASSYSAGDNYGYTF. For the CDR3, the DNA is TGTGCCAGCAGTTACTCAGCAGGGGATAACTATGGCTACACCTTC.

This rearrangement joins TRBV3-1 (or the pseudogene TRBV3-2) to TRBJ1-2; 8 bases line up with TRBD1. The CDR3 extends over 14 amino acids. Germline values: CDR1 LGHDT, CDR2 YNNKEL (reference sequence). Trimming removed 0 bases from V and 10 bases from J; junction bases left unmatched: 7. CDR3 sequence reads: CASSQEGTGGSYTF. CDR3 nucleotide sequence: TGTGCCAGCAGCCAAGAGGGGACAGGAGGTTCCTACACCTTC.

The chain uses TRBV24-1 and TRBJ2-1; 12 nucleotides align to TRBD1. V lost 4 bases, J lost 9 bases, and 9 bases stayed unmatched. CDR1 is KGHDR, CDR2 SFDVKD, per germline. This CDR3 region has 16 residues. The CDR3 spells CATSDPGQGALSEQFF. The DNA of the CDR3 is TGTGCCACCAGTGACCCGGGACAGGGGGCGCTCAGTGAGCAGTTCTTC.

The J gene is TRBJ2-7, the V gene TRBV15, with D perhaps TRBD2 (5 bases). Looked up from germline, CDR1 is LNHNV and CDR2 is YYDKDF (reference sequence). The CDR3 has 16 residues. Trimming cost V 1 base and J 4 bases, with 17 bases left between them. CDR3: CATSRVRGGRGYEQYF. DNA for the CDR3: TGTGCCACCAGCAGAGTACGCGGAGGCCGGGGTTACGAGCAGTACTTC.

This sequence joins TRBV21-1 and TRBJ2-3; the D call of TRBD1 is as the table states it, not checked on the DNA. TRBV21-1 is labeled a pseudogene. The length of the CDR3 is 15 residues. CDR3 bases: TGTGCCAGCAGCCCTCGACAGGGAGTAACAGATACGCAGTATTTT. The encoded protein is CASSPRQGVTDTQYF.

V is TRBV5-4 and J is TRBJ2-7; D not resolved. V lost 4 bases and J lost 6, with 14 bases in between. The CDR3 spans 13 residues. Germline V gene data show CDR1 as SGHNT and CDR2 as YYREEE (reference sequence). Here the CDR3 reads CASSRFQVSEQYF. CDR3 nucleotide sequence: TGTGCCAGCAGCCGTTTCCAAGTCAGCGAGCAGTACTTC.

This clone occurred once. The chain joins TRBV30 to TRBJ2-5, with 8 positions matching TRBD2. CDR3 length equals 12 residues. V shed 5 bases and J 3 bases; nucleotides not matched to a gene: 2. CDR1 and CDR2 from the germline V gene are GTSNPN and SVGIG (reference sequence). This CDR3 reads CAWGSGKETQYF. The CDR3 nucleotides read TGTGCCTGGGGTAGCGGGAAAGAGACCCAGTACTTC.

The genes are TRBV19 and TRBJ2-2, with 7 bases fitting TRBD1. J was trimmed by 4 bases and V by 5 bases; bases with no gene match: 7. The CDR3 is 15 residues long. CDR1 is LNHDA, CDR2 SQIVND, per germline (reference sequence). CDR3 region: CASSLDRRFTGELFF. The CDR3 DNA reads TGTGCCAGTAGTTTGGACAGGCGGTTCACCGGGGAGCTGTTTTTT.

J is TRBJ2-3 and V is TRBV6-2 or TRBV6-3; 7 positions agree with TRBD2. The CDR3 runs 17 residues. CDR1 is MNHEY, CDR2 SVGEGT, per germline. Unmatched junction bases numbered 10, after V lost 2 bases and J lost 2 bases. The CDR3 DNA reads TGTGCCAGCAGTTACATGACTAGCTTCCTCATCACAGATACGCAGTATTTT. It translates to CASSYMTSFLITDTQYF.

V gene TRBV19 combines with J gene TRBJ2-7; TRBD2 aligns across 7 bases. Germline V lookup: CDR1 LNHDA, CDR2 SQIVND (reference sequence). The CDR3 consists of 15 residues. J gave up 2 bases and V 6 bases, and 10 bases lay outside the gene matches. Here the CDR3 reads CASSPREGGTYEQYF. CDR3 DNA sequence: TGTGCCAGTAGCCCAAGGGAGGGCGGGACCTACGAGCAGTACTTC.